The 25 T cell receptor beta chains listed next were all sequenced from one sample in a study of cytomegalovirus exposure and HLA in healthy donors. PCR was performed using 60 Vbeta and 13 Jbeta primers. Some clones are missing from TCRdb's copy, which holds only in-frame ones; the method was immunoSEQ multiplex PCR. This table has about 140,000 clones, 60% to 80% appearing once. The sequenced sample was PBMCs. These receptors were collected from a man aged 18 to 35 in good health and CMV-seropositive.

This clone occurred once. The rearrangement uses TRBV19 and TRBJ2-7; 12 nucleotides align to TRBD1. V was clipped by 3 bases and J by 5 bases; unmatched bases: 11. The CDR3 is 17 amino acids. The germline CDR1 and CDR2 sequences are LNHDA and SQIVND (reference sequence). For the CDR3, the DNA is TGTGCCAGTAGTATGGGGACAGGGGGCTCAGTACAAGACGAGCAGTACTTC. Its translation is CASSMGTGGSVQDEQYF.

This clone was found a few times. The J gene is TRBJ2-5, the V gene TRBV7-6; TRBD2 matches at 12 bases. CDR1 SGHVS and CDR2 FNYEAQ come from the germline V gene. V lost 6 bases, J lost 5 bases, and 4 bases stayed unmatched. This CDR3 has 14 residues. DNA for the CDR3: TGTGCCAGCAGTCTAGCGGGGGGGAGTGAGACCCAGTACTTC. Translation gives CASSLAGGSETQYF.

V and J are TRBV7-8 and TRBJ2-7, with D possibly being TRBD1 (6 bases). V gave up 1 base and J gave up 4 bases, with 11 bases separating them. CDR1 SGHVS and CDR2 FQNEAQ come from the germline V gene. The CDR3 runs 14 residues. CDR3 DNA sequence: TGTGCCAGCAGCTTAGGGGACACCCTTTACGAGCAGTACTTC. Its translation is CASSLGDTLYEQYF.

The chain has TRBV28 and TRBJ2-7; D is undetermined. V lost 8 bases and J lost 5, with 16 bases in between. Germline V lookup: CDR1 MDHEN, CDR2 SYDVKM. This CDR3 contains 13 residues. The CDR3 DNA reads TGTGCCAGCTCAGATAATAGACTCCACGAGCAGTACTTC. It is translated as CASSDNRLHEQYF.

V usage is TRBV28 and J usage is TRBJ1-2; no definite D call. Per the germline V gene, CDR1 is MDHEN and CDR2 is SYDVKM. CDR3 length: 15 residues. Trimming left V 1 base short and J 3 bases short, with 12 bases between. This CDR3 is CASSLSMLGDYGYTF. CDR3 bases: TGTGCCAGCAGTTTATCTATGCTCGGGGACTATGGCTACACCTTC.

This clone was detected only a few times. The junction does not match germline at one end; this may be a read error. Other DNA sequences in this sample translate to the same CDR3. The V and J genes are TRBV5-4 and TRBJ1-1; D remains unclear. This CDR3 spans 14 amino acids. Germline values: CDR1 SGHNT, CDR2 YYREEE (reference sequence). CDR3 amino acids: CASSQQLTNTEAFF. Written as DNA, the CDR3 is TGCGCCAGCAGCCAACAACTAACTAACACTGAAGCTTTCTTT.

V is TRBV11-2 and J is TRBJ2-7, with TRBD2 matching over 14 bases. V shed 5 bases, J shed 7 bases, and the junction held 7 bases outside the gene matches. Germline values: CDR1 SGHAT, CDR2 FQNNGV. CDR3 size: 15 residues. The DNA of the CDR3 is TGTGCCAGCAGCGCCCGGACTAGCGGGAGGCTAGAGCAGTACTTC. Encoded protein: CASSARTSGRLEQYF.

The genes are TRBV7-2 and TRBJ2-1; 7 bases are shared with TRBD2. The CDR3 is made up of 14 amino acids. Germline V gene lookup returns CDR1 SGHTA and CDR2 FQGNSA. The V segment lost 5 bases and the J segment 8 bases; nucleotides outside the gene matches: 9. CDR3 nucleotide sequence: TGTGCCAGCAGCGTCGGACTAGGAAGGGATGAGCAGTTCTTC. This translates into CASSVGLGRDEQFF.

This chain joins TRBV28 and TRBJ2-7; 7 nucleotides match TRBD1. Germline CDR1 is MDHEN and CDR2 is SYDVKM. V was clipped by 3 bases and J by 5 bases; unmatched bases: 7. This CDR3 spans 14 amino acids. In nucleotides, the CDR3 is TGTGCCAGCAGTTTGTTCAGGGGGATCAACGAGCAGTACTTC. Protein sequence: CASSLFRGINEQYF.

The chain is built from TRBV19 and TRBJ2-7; D perhaps matches TRBD2 (6 bases). Trimming cost V 6 bases and J 2 bases, with 17 bases left between them. The CDR3 spans 15 residues. Germline loops: CDR1 LNHDA, CDR2 SQIVND (reference sequence). CDR3 nucleotide sequence: TGTGCCAGTAGCCCTAGAGGGACGGGGGCCTACGAGCAGTACTTC. Translating it yields CASSPRGTGAYEQYF.

The chain joins TRBV6-1 to TRBJ2-7, with D perhaps matching TRBD2 (6 bases). Germline V gives CDR1 MNHNS, CDR2 SASEGT. The CDR3 extends over 13 amino acids. The V end was cut by 6 bases, the J end by 5 bases, with 14 bases between. This CDR3 reads CASSPGGINEQYF. CDR3 bases: TGTGCCAGCAGCCCCGGAGGGATCAACGAGCAGTACTTC.

V is TRBV7-8 and J is TRBJ2-7; D possibly corresponds to TRBD1 (5 bases). Germline V gives CDR1 SGHVS, CDR2 FQNEAQ. V dropped 5 bases and J dropped 1 base, with 18 bases sitting between them. This CDR3 is 16 amino acids long. In DNA, the CDR3 is TGTGCCAGCAGCCCGTTTCAGGGCGTAGATTCCTACGAGCAGTACTTC. Its protein product is CASSPFQGVDSYEQYF.

Only one count was recorded for this clone. DNA for the CDR3: TGCGCCAGCAGCCCGACCCCGACTAGCGGTCTCACCGGGGAGCTGTTTTTT. Amino acids: CASSPTPTSGLTGELFF. The chain recombines TRBV4-1 with TRBJ2-2, with TRBD2 matching 9 bases. There are 17 residues in the CDR3. The V gene end was trimmed by 4 bases and the J gene end by 4 bases; junction bases not matched to a gene: 10. Looked up from germline, CDR1 is MGHRA and CDR2 is YSYEKL.

The V call is TRBV7-2, the J call TRBJ2-7, with 10 bases fitting TRBD2. This CDR3 has 15 residues. Germline assignment: CDR1 SGHTA and CDR2 FQGNSA. The junction had 6 bases not matched to a gene; V was cut back by 7 bases and J by 0 bases. Here the CDR3 DNA reads TGTGCCAGCACCGTCGGGACTAGCGACTCCTACGAGCAGTACTTC. Protein: CASTVGTSDSYEQYF. Full variable domain (outside the CDR3, taken from reference TRBV7-2 and TRBJ2-7): GAGVSQSPSNKVTEKGKDVELRCDPISGHTALYWYRQSLGQGLEFLIYFQGNSAPDKSGLPSDRFSAERTGGSVSTLTIQRTQQEDSAVYLCASTVGTSDSYEQYFGPGTRLTVT.

The V and J genes are TRBV11-1 and TRBJ2-4, with 8 bases fitting TRBD2. V shed 6 bases, J shed 4 bases, and the junction held 14 bases outside the gene matches. The CDR3 is 17 amino acids. The germline V gene encodes CDR1 SGHAT and CDR2 FQDESV (reference sequence). CDR3 residues: CASSSVPGGGEKNIQYF. The CDR3 coding sequence is TGTGCCAGCAGTTCAGTACCGGGAGGGGGGGAAAAAAACATTCAGTACTTC.

As concerns this clone: At one of its ends the junction is not consistent with the germline gene, which may arise from a read error. The CDR3 region is CSSSFLDNEQFF. CDR3 nucleotides: TGTTCCAGCAGCTTTCTAGACAATGAGCAGTTCTTC. The chain links TRBV7-9 to TRBJ2-1; D is undetermined. Germline values: CDR1 SEHNR, CDR2 FQNEAQ (reference sequence). This CDR3 spans 12 amino acids.

The V and J genes are TRBV20-1 and TRBJ2-1; no clear D gene. This CDR3 region has 9 residues. Germline lookup yields CDR1 DFQATT and CDR2 SNEGSKA (reference sequence). V lost 6 bases, J lost 10 bases, and 7 bases lay in between. Here the CDR3 DNA reads TGCAGTGCCCAGAAGGAGCAGTTCTTC. It codes for CSAQKEQFF.

This sequence joins TRBV11-3 and TRBJ2-1, with no clear D. CDR1 and CDR2 from the germline V gene are SGHNT and YENEEA. V was trimmed by 8 bases and J by 3 bases, leaving 17 bases between them. The CDR3 covers 15 residues. CDR3 protein: CASSLSDRNYNEQFF. In DNA, the CDR3 is TGTGCCAGCTCCCTCAGCGACCGGAACTACAATGAGCAGTTCTTC.

The chain combines TRBV6-5 with TRBJ2-4, with 9 bases aligning to TRBD1. This CDR3 contains 16 residues. V was clipped by 2 bases and J by 1 base; unmatched bases: 3. Germline V gives CDR1 MNHEY, CDR2 SVGAGI. The CDR3 is CASSYKGQGAKNIQYF. DNA of the CDR3: TGTGCCAGCAGTTACAAGGGACAGGGTGCCAAAAACATTCAGTACTTC.

The chain links TRBV27 to TRBJ1-2; tentative D call: TRBD1 (6 bases). V dropped 4 bases and J dropped 6 bases, with 12 bases sitting between them. Per germline, CDR1 MNHEY and CDR2 SMNVEV (reference sequence). CDR3 length: 13 residues. The CDR3, as DNA: TGTGCCAGCAGTTACCGGGGGGCAGATGGCTACACCTTC. This sequence encodes CASSYRGADGYTF.

V gene TRBV11-3 combines with J gene TRBJ2-2; 8 positions agree with TRBD1. The CDR3 runs to 18 residues. Germline CDR1 is SGHNT and CDR2 is YENEEA. Germline trimming cut 1 base from V and 0 bases from J; bases unmatched to any gene: 7. CDR3 sequence (DNA): TGTGCCAGCAGCTTAGTACAGGGGGAAAAAACGAACACCGGGGAGCTGTTTTTT. Translated, it gives CASSLVQGEKTNTGELFF.

The V and J genes are TRBV5-1 and TRBJ2-3; D is ambiguous. Between the trimmed V and J ends, which lost 1 base and 4 bases, there was a span of 10 bases. Germline V gene data show CDR1 as SGHRS and CDR2 as YFSETQ. This CDR3 has 14 amino acids. The CDR3 spells CASSLSSVADTQYF. The DNA for the CDR3 is TGCGCCAGCAGCTTGTCCTCGGTAGCAGATACGCAGTATTTT.

The chain has TRBV19 and TRBJ2-1; TRBD2 agrees at 10 bases. CDR3 length: 17 residues. Germline assignment: CDR1 LNHDA and CDR2 SQIVND (reference sequence). J lost 3 bases, V lost 7 bases, and 12 bases had no gene match. The CDR3 nucleotides read TGTGCCAGTAAGGCTAGCGGGAGCTTAAGAGACTACAATGAGCAGTTCTTC. Residues: CASKASGSLRDYNEQFF.

The CDR3 here is CASSLYQRGEAFF. In DNA form, the CDR3 reads TGTGCCAGCAGTTTGTATCAGCGAGGTGAAGCTTTCTTT. The chain carries TRBV27 and TRBJ1-1; unclear D gene. The CDR3 extends over 13 amino acids. V gave up 3 bases and J gave up 7 bases, with 12 bases separating them. Germline V gene sequence: CDR1 MNHEY, CDR2 SMNVEV (reference sequence).

To note about this clone: The junction differs from germline at one of its ends, possibly a read error. The chain joins TRBV6-6 to TRBJ2-3; 7 bases are a match to TRBD2. Germline-derived CDR1 and CDR2 are MNHNY and SVGAGI (reference sequence). The CDR3 runs to 16 residues. CDR3 residues: CASSYTGDYLTDAQYF. The CDR3 bases are TGTGCCAGCAGTTACACTGGGGACTACCTCACAGATGCGCAGTATTTT.